This T cell receptor (beta chain) was sequenced for a study of preoperative IRX-2 immunotherapy in early breast cancer. Sample treatment: preoperative locoregional IRX-2 cytokine immunotherapy. Samples came from a phase Ib trial of preoperative locoregional IRX-2 cytokine immunotherapy. Germline V CDR1 and CDR2: SGHNT, YENEEA. The CDR3 has 15 amino acids. V shed 5 bases and J 8 bases; nucleotides not matched to a gene: 7. Assay used: immunoSEQ multiplex PCR; TCRdb lists only in-frame clones, some missing. The sample lists roughly 34,000 clones; roughly 91% were seen once. The source of this sequence is a human donor with breast cancer. The sequencing used tumor tissue, collected after IRX-2 immunotherapy. J is TRBJ1-4 and V is TRBV11-3; 11 bases align to TRBD1. Here the CDR3 DNA reads TGTGCCAGCAGCACAGGGACAGGGGGGAGAGAAAAACTGTTTTTT. Protein product: CASSTGTGGREKLFF.